The text below deals with one T cell receptor beta chain. No cognate antigen has been identified for it. Base qualities are not at hand, and no much larger clone is one base apart. Patients with autoimmune disease history or receiving systemic immunosuppression were excluded from the trial. Peripheral blood for TCR sequencing was drawn from every dose cohort at baseline, at cycle 4 day 1 and at cycle 7 day 1. The samples were taken from a phase I, first-in-human, multicenter, open-label dose-escalation trial of ivuxolimab. Adults with locally advanced or metastatic head and neck squamous cell, hepatocellular, melanoma or renal cell carcinoma were enrolled in the trial. Before TCR sequencing, CD4+ and CD8+ T cells were separately sorted from peripheral blood. Genomic DNA was isolated from the sorted cells so that the TCRbeta CDR3 region could be sequenced. TCRbeta CDR3 regions were sequenced using the immunoSEQ Assay. This is the immuneACCESS table as TCRdb keeps it, with only in-frame sequences that have V and J called. A part of the clones is gone; compared with another copy, unresolved V genes explain less than half, and the rest is unexplained. The sample table holds approximately 130,000 clones, of which about 92% were seen once. The ten largest clonotypes hold 0.9% to 1.2% of the sample.

This sample was taken from a study of OX40 agonist ivuxolimab in advanced cancers. Study-wide context: Ivuxolimab was an agonistic, fully human IgG2 monoclonal antibody directed against OX40 (CD134), a costimulatory receptor. Intravenous ivuxolimab was administered to patients every 2 weeks at six dose levels: 0.01, 0.1, 0.3, 1.5, 3 and 10 mg/kg. Of the roughly 51 patients in dose escalation, 19 had hepatocellular carcinoma, some 15 had melanoma, 9 had renal cell carcinoma and 9 had head and neck cancer. In the dose-escalation cohort, 70% to 85% of patients were male, and the mean age was around 60 years, with a range of 23 to 79. Patients were allowed to have had prior anti-PD-1, anti-PD-L1 or anti-CTLA-4 therapy, and roughly 40% of the dose-escalation patients had previously received checkpoint inhibitors. Partial responses occurred in three dose-escalation patients: two with cutaneous melanoma and one with hepatocellular carcinoma. The point of sequencing TCRbeta in the periphery was to test whether ivuxolimab changed TCR sequence diversity and drove clonal T-cell expansion. The paper covers the monotherapy dose-escalation part of the phase I ivuxolimab trial, which included N ≈ 50 patients. Broad study findings and their caveats: At doses from 0.1 to 3.0 mg/kg, clonal expansion was seen in both CD4+ and CD8+ blood T cells between baseline and week 6. Low levels of normalized T-cell clonal expansion were also seen in some nonresponding patients. On average, CD8+ T cells showed more expanded clones than CD4+ T cells after ivuxolimab. In partial responders in the 0.1-3.0 mg/kg groups, normalized peripheral clonal expansion was found to be among the lowest, especially among CD8+ T cells. The antigen specificity of the peripheral T cells that underwent clonal expansion was not determined.

A distance of 12 bases separates the germline ends of V and J, which lose 1 base and 2 bases respectively. The CDR3 contains 16 residues, cysteine and phenylalanine counted. Left in the record is the CDR3 DNA by itself, 48 bases read in frame from the first base. As encoded in the germline V gene, CDR1 is LGHNA while CDR2 is YSLEER. The V and J segments used are TRBV4-3 and TRBJ1-5; the D gene is perhaps TRBD1, on 6 matching bases. The receptor was derived from an adult with an advanced solid tumor such as melanoma, head and neck, liver or kidney cancer. This sample comprised CD4+ or CD8+ T cells sorted from blood, obtained in a trial of the OX40 agonist ivuxolimab. The CDR3 region reads CASSQAARGGNQPQHF. The DNA sequence reads TGCGCCAGCAGCCAAGCGGCCAGGGGAGGCAATCAGCCCCAGCATTTT.